Each of the 13 T cell receptor beta chains below was sequenced from the same sample in a study of human T cells and chemical hapten exposure. TCRdb re-called the RACE reads with MiXCR, one entry per CDR3 protein. The table includes tens of thousands of distinct CDR3 sequences, approximately 10% detected once. This sample's time point: patch test 1, 2 weeks after DPC sensitization. Described treatment: therapeutic diphenylcyclopropenone sensitization with weekly scalp DPC. Sequenced here: whole blood, sampled in connection with sensitization to the hapten diphenylcyclopropenone (DPC). These receptors were taken from a woman in her forties or fifties with alopecia areata. Some clones in this sample may be carry-over from other donors' samples.

There are many counts of this clonotype. This rearrangement joins TRBV18 to TRBJ2-7, with 7 bases fitting TRBD1. Germline V gene data show CDR1 as KGHSH and CDR2 as LQKENI. V was pared by 3 bases and J by 2 bases, with 7 bases of the junction left unmatched. The CDR3 runs to 15 residues. CDR3 coding DNA: TGTGCCAGCTCACCCTCCCGGACAGGACCCTACGAGCAGTACTTC. Its protein product is CASSPSRTGPYEQYF.

The sample holds many counts of this clonotype. The chain recombines TRBV12-3 or TRBV12-4 with TRBJ1-1, with D tentatively TRBD1 (5 bases). This CDR3 region has 13 residues. V was clipped by 5 bases and J by 0 bases, with 7 bases between them. In nucleotides, the CDR3 is TGTGCCAGCAGTGGCAGGGTGAACACTGAAGCTTTCTTT. It specifies CASSGRVNTEAFF.

This clonotype was observed a few times. The CDR3, as DNA: TGCGCCAGCAGGTCGTGGACTAGCGGGGTCGATGAGCAGTTCTTC. Translated: CASRSWTSGVDEQFF. The chain employs TRBV5-1 and TRBJ2-1; 12 nucleotides line up with TRBD2. Unmatched junction bases numbered 8, after V lost 5 bases and J lost 8 bases. The CDR3 is 15 amino acids. Looked up from germline, CDR1 is SGHRS and CDR2 is YFSETQ.

The chain couples TRBV28 to TRBJ2-3; D ambiguous. CDR1 MDHEN and CDR2 SYDVKM come from the germline V gene. V was clipped by 4 bases and J by 4 bases, with 3 bases between them. This CDR3 is 11 amino acids long. The DNA for the CDR3 is TGTGCCAGCAGTTCCCCAGATACGCAGTATTTT. Protein sequence: CASSSPDTQYF.

The CDR3 nucleotides are TGCAGCGTTGACGTATCGGGGGCCAACGTCCTGACTTTC. It encodes CSVDVSGANVLTF. The rearrangement uses TRBV29-1 and TRBJ2-6; no definite D call. The germline V gene encodes CDR1 SQVTM and CDR2 ANQGSEA. V was clipped by 3 bases and J by 4 bases, with 7 bases between them. CDR3 length: 13 residues.

In this sample, this clonotype turned up a few times. The rearrangement uses TRBV6-5 and TRBJ2-2; TRBD2 might be the D (5 bases). V was cut by 4 bases and J by 2 bases, with 17 bases left in between. The V gene's germline CDR1 is MNHEY and CDR2 SVGAGI. This CDR3 comprises 17 residues. This CDR3 is CASSLGTGFSNTGELFF. In DNA form, the CDR3 reads TGTGCCAGCAGTTTGGGTACGGGGTTTAGTAACACCGGGGAGCTGTTTTTT.

The chain joins TRBV10-3 to TRBJ2-7; perhaps D is TRBD1 or TRBD2 (5 bases each). The germline CDR1 and CDR2 sequences are ENHRY and SYGVKD. The V gene lost 0 bases and the J gene lost 7 bases, with 13 bases spanning the gap. The CDR3 runs 14 residues. The CDR3 bases are TGTGCCATCAGTGAGTCGAGGGCAGGGTATGAGCAGTACTTC. As protein: CAISESRAGYEQYF.

This clonotype was observed a few times. The rearrangement uses TRBV30 and TRBJ1-1, with a possible D match to TRBD1 (5 bases). The CDR3 length is 16 residues. The germline V and J ends were trimmed by 1 base and 4 bases, with 19 bases remaining between them. Looked up from germline, CDR1 is GTSNPN and CDR2 is SVGIG (reference sequence). CDR3 sequence reads: CAWSATSPYRSTEAFF. The CDR3 DNA reads as TGTGCCTGGAGTGCAACCAGTCCCTACAGGAGCACTGAAGCTTTCTTT.

The chain is built from TRBV18 and TRBJ2-1; D might be TRBD1 (6 bases). The length of the CDR3 is 13 residues. Trimming pared 6 bases from V and 16 bases from J, leaving 22 bases between. Germline-derived CDR1 and CDR2 are KGHSH and LQKENI. The CDR3 coding sequence is TGTGCCAGCTCCCCTGACGGGACACCCTCTCAATTCTTC. Protein product: CASSPDGTPSQFF. The whole variable domain, filled in from reference TRBV18 and TRBJ2-1, reads NAGVMQNPRHLVRRRGQEARLRCSPMKGHSHVYWYRQLPEEGLKFMVYLQKENIIDESGMPKERFSAEFPKEGPSILRIQQVVRGDSAAYFCASSPDGTPSQFFGPGTRLTVL.

In this sample, this clonotype turned up a few times. The rearrangement links TRBV20-1 to TRBJ1-5; maybe TRBD1 (5 bases). Germline V gene lookup returns CDR1 DFQATT and CDR2 SNEGSKA (reference sequence). V lost 7 bases and J 1 base, leaving 14 bases between the germline ends. This CDR3 region has 14 residues. Here the CDR3 reads CSVRSRVSNQPQHF. Here the CDR3 DNA reads TGCAGTGTCCGGAGCAGGGTGAGCAATCAGCCCCAGCATTTT.

The chain has TRBV3-1 and TRBJ2-7; the D gene is possibly TRBD2 (6 bases). The CDR3 length is 14 residues. Trimming shortened V by 1 base and J by 5 bases, and 12 bases separated the two germline ends. CDR1 LGHDT and CDR2 YNNKEL come from the germline V gene (reference sequence). In DNA, the CDR3 is TGTGCCAGCAGCCAAGGCGGGACGGGAAACGAGCAGTACTTC. Its protein is CASSQGGTGNEQYF.

This clonotype occurred many times. The V gene is TRBV6-1, the J gene TRBJ2-1; D is uncertain. The V end lost 7 bases, the J end lost 5 bases, and 12 bases lay between the germline ends. Germline V gene lookup returns CDR1 MNHNS and CDR2 SASEGT. The CDR3 totals 13 residues. The CDR3 region is CASILGLNNEQFF. CDR3 DNA sequence: TGTGCCAGCATTCTAGGTTTGAACAATGAGCAGTTCTTC.

The chain joins TRBV28 to TRBJ2-7, with D maybe TRBD2 (5 bases). V lost 4 bases to trimming and J lost 5 bases, with 9 bases between them. The CDR3 covers 12 residues. Looked up from germline, CDR1 is MDHEN and CDR2 is SYDVKM. The CDR3 DNA sequence: TGTGCCAGCAGTTGGTCCGGGAACGAGCAGTACTTC. Translation gives CASSWSGNEQYF.